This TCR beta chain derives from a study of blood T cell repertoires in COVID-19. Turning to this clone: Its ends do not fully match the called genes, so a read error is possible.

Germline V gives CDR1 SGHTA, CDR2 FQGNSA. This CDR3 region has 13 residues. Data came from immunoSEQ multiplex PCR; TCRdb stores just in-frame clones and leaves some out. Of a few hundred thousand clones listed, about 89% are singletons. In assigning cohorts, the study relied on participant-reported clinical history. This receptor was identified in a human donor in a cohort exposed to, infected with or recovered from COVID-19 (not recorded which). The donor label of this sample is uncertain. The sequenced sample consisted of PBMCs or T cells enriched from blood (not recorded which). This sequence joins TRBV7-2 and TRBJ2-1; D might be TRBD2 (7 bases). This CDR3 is CVSGNRENNEQFF. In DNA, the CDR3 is TGTGTCAGCGGGAACAGGGAAAACAATGAGCAGTTCTTC.